This TCR beta chain was captured in a study of cytomegalovirus exposure and HLA in healthy donors. Concerning this clone itself: Its cognate antigen is unknown.

Both 60 Vbeta primers and 13 Jbeta primers went into the PCR. The data were produced by immunoSEQ multiplex PCR, yet TCRdb's version contains in-frame clones alone and is incomplete. Here the sample spans over 150,000 clones, about three quarters being singletons. The CDR3 is 15 residues long. V was clipped by 2 bases and J by 5 bases; unmatched bases: 4. CDR1 and CDR2 (germline): SGHTA, FQGNSA. Broader study findings: In a later analysis, HLA-associated beta chains showed higher expansion and lower generation probabilities than comparable chains.

This chain joins TRBV7-2 and TRBJ2-1, with 9 bases lining up with TRBD2. Sequenced sample: PBMCs. This receptor was taken from a woman aged 50 to 65 in good health and CMV-seropositive. CDR3 loop: CASSLKSSGDNEQFF. The DNA for the CDR3 is TGTGCCAGCAGCTTAAAGTCTAGCGGGGACAATGAGCAGTTCTTC.